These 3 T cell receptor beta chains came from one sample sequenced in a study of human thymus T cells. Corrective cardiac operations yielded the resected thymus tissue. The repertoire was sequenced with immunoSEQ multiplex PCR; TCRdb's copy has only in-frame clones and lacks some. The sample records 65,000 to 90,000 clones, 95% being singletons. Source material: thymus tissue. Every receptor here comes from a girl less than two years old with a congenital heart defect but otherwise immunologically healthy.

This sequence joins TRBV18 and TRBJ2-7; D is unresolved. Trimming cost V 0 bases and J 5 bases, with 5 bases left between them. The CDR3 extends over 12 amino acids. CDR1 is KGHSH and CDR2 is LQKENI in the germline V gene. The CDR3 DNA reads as TGTGCCAGCTCACCACCGACCCACGAGCAGTACTTC. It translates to CASSPPTHEQYF. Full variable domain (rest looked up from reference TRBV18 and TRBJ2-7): NAGVMQNPRHLVRRRGQEARLRCSPMKGHSHVYWYRQLPEEGLKFMVYLQKENIIDESGMPKERFSAEFPKEGPSILRIQQVVRGDSAAYFCASSPPTHEQYFGPGTRLTVT.

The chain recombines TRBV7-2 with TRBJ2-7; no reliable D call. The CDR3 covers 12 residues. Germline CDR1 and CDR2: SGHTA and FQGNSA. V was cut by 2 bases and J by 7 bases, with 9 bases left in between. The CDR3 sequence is CASSLRGGEQYF. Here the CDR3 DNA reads TGTGCCAGCAGCTTAAGAGGTGGAGAGCAGTACTTC.

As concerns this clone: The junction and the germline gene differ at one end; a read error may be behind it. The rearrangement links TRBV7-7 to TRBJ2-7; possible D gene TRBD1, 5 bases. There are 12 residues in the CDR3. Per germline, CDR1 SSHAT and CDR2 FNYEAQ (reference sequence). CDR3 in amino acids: CASSHNRSPPYF. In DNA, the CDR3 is TGTGCTAGCAGCCATAACAGGAGCCCACCGTACTTC.